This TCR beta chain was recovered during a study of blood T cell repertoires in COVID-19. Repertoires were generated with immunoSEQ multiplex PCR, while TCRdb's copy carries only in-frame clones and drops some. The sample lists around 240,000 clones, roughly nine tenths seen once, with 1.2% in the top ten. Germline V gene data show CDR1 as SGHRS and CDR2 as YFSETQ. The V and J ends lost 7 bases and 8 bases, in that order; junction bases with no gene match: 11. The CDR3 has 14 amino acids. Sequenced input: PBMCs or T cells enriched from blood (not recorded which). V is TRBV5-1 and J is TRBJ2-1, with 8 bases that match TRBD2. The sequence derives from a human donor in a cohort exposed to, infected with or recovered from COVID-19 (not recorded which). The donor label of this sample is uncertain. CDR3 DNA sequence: TGCGCCAGCTCACCCGGGGGGGCCGTCGATGAGCAGTTCTTC. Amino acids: CASSPGGAVDEQFF.